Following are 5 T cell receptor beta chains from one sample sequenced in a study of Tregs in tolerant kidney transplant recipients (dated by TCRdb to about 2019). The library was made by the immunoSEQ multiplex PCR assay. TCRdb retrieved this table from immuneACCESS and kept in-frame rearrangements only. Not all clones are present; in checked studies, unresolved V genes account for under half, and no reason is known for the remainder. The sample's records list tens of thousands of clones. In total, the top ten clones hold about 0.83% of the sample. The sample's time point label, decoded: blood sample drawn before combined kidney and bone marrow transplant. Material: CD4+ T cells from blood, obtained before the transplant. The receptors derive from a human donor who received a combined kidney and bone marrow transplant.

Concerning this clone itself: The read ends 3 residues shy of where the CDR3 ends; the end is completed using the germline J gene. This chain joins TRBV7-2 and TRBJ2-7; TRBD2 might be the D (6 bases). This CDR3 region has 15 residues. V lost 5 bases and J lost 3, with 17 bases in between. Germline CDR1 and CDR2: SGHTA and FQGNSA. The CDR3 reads CASSHTSGLIYEQYF. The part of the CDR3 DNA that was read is TGTGCCAGCAGCCATACAAGCGGGCTAATCTACGAG.

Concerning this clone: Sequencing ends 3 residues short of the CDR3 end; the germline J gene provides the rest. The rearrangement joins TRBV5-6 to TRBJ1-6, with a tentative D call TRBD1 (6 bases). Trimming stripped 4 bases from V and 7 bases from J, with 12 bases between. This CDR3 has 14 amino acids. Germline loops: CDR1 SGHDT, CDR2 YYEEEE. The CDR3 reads CASSRVGTNSPLHF. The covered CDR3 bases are TGTGCCAGCAGCCGAGTAGGGACAAATTCACCC.

The sequenced CDR3 bases are TGTGCCAGTAGCGCGCGGGGAACCTACGAG. This gives the protein CASSARGTYE. In full, the CDR3 is CASSARGTYEQYF. V is TRBV19 and J is TRBJ2-7; a possible D gene is TRBD2 (6 bases). The CDR3 extends 3 residues past the end of the read, so its final part is completed from the germline J gene. Germline CDR1 and CDR2: LNHDA and SQIVND (reference sequence). Trimming took 6 bases from V and 2 from J, leaving 11 bases between them. The CDR3 sequence is 13 residues long.

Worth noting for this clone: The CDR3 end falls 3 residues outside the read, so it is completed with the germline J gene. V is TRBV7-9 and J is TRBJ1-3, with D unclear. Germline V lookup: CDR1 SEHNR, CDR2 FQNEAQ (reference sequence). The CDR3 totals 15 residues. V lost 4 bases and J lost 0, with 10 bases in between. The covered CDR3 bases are TGTGCCAGCAGCTCAAGGTTATCCTCTGGAAACACC. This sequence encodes CASSSRLSSGNT. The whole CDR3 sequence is CASSSRLSSGNTIYF.

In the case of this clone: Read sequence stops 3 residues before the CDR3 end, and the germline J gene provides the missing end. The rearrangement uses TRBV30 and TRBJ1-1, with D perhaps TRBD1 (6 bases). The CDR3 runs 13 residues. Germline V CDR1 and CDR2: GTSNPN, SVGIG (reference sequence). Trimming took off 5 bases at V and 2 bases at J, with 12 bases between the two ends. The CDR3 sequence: CAWGGAINTEAFF. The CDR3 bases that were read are TGTGCCTGGGGGGGGGCGATAAACACTGAA.